This TCR beta chain appears in the sequencing data of a study of blood T cell repertoires in COVID-19. Some clones are missing from TCRdb's copy, which holds only in-frame ones; the method was immunoSEQ multiplex PCR. The sample includes 200,000 to 300,000 clones, roughly 86% of them seen just once. From germline, CDR1 is SGHDT and CDR2 YYEEEE. V lost 3 bases, J lost 0 bases, and 13 bases lay in between. The length of the CDR3 is 17 residues. This clonotype originated in a young woman who had recovered from COVID-19. This chain connects TRBV5-6 to TRBJ1-6; no firm D call. Material: PBMCs or T cells enriched from blood (not recorded which). The CDR3 spells CASSSVRAVSYNSPLHF. Written as DNA, the CDR3 is TGTGCCAGCAGCTCTGTGAGGGCCGTCTCCTATAATTCACCCCTCCACTTT.